These 23 T cell receptor beta chains originate from one sample sequenced in a study of shared clonotypes between healthy human individuals. Some clones are missing from TCRdb's copy, which holds only in-frame ones; the method was immunoSEQ multiplex PCR. The sample holds 2 million to 2.5 million clones, around 95% seen once. The sequencing input was naive CD4+ T cells sorted from blood. Subset of the sample: CD45RA+ positively selected. The receptor source for this set is a man between 18 and 29 years old in good health.

This chain links TRBV10-3 with TRBJ2-5; 8 nucleotides agree with TRBD1. In germline, CDR1 is ENHRY, CDR2 SYGVKD. This CDR3 has 13 amino acids. V was pared by 6 bases and J by 6 bases, with 6 bases of the junction left unmatched. Written as DNA, the CDR3 is TGTGCCATCAGGGGACAGGACTCAAAGACCCAGTACTTC. The encoded protein is CAIRGQDSKTQYF.

The CDR3 loop reads CASSLEGGTGNTIYF. Written as DNA, the CDR3 is TGCGCCAGCAGCTTGGAGGGAGGGACTGGAAACACCATATATTTT. The chain links TRBV5-1 to TRBJ1-3, with no clear D. The germline gives CDR1 SGHRS, CDR2 YFSETQ. This CDR3 is built from 15 residues. V was clipped by 0 bases and J by 2 bases, with 9 bases between them.

As to this clone: Other DNA sequences in the same sample also yield this CDR3. The chain uses TRBV7-9 and TRBJ1-2; 9 nucleotides align to TRBD1. The CDR3 has 13 amino acids. Germline loops: CDR1 SEHNR, CDR2 FQNEAQ (reference sequence). Trimming cost V 5 bases and J 2 bases; bases outside gene matches: 0. In DNA form, the CDR3 reads TGTGCCAGCAGCGGACAGGGGAACTATGGCTACACCTTC. Residues: CASSGQGNYGYTF.

This chain connects TRBV6-5 to TRBJ1-1; D is uncertain. The ends were cut back, 6 bases at V and 0 bases at J, with 11 bases in the middle. The germline CDR1 and CDR2 sequences are MNHEY and SVGAGI. The CDR3 extends over 14 amino acids. The CDR3, as DNA: TGTGCCAGCAGCGTAGGCGGGATGAACACTGAAGCTTTCTTT. It translates to CASSVGGMNTEAFF.

CDR3 sequence: CASSLDWGLQAKNIQYF. CDR3 sequence (DNA): TGTGCCAGCAGCTTGGATTGGGGGCTACAAGCCAAAAACATTCAGTACTTC. V usage is TRBV5-6 and J usage is TRBJ2-4; D is possibly TRBD1 (6 bases). CDR3 length: 17 amino acids. Germline CDR1 and CDR2: SGHDT and YYEEEE. Trimming took off 0 bases at V and 0 bases at J, with 13 bases between the two ends.

The chain carries TRBV6-5 and TRBJ2-5; no reliable D call. Trimming stripped 0 bases from V and 3 bases from J, with 11 bases between. CDR3 length equals 15 residues. CDR1 and CDR2 (germline): MNHEY, SVGAGI. CDR3: CASSYSDPAKETQYF. The CDR3 DNA is TGTGCCAGCAGTTACTCCGACCCTGCTAAAGAGACCCAGTACTTC.

This chain joins TRBV14 and TRBJ2-1; 7 bases agree with TRBD1. The germline gives CDR1 SGHDN, CDR2 FVKESK. V shed 5 bases, J shed 0 bases, and the junction held 4 bases outside the gene matches. The CDR3 runs to 15 residues. The CDR3 protein is CASSYDRASYNEQFF. Written as DNA, the CDR3 is TGTGCCAGCAGCTACGACAGGGCCTCCTACAATGAGCAGTTCTTC. Full variable domain (remainder filled in from reference TRBV14 and TRBJ2-1): EAGVTQFPSHSVIEKGQTVTLRCDPISGHDNLYWYRRVMGKEIKFLLHFVKESKQDESGMPNNRFLAERTGGTYSTLKVQPAELEDSGVYFCASSYDRASYNEQFFGPGTRLTVL.

The rearrangement joins TRBV13 to TRBJ1-6, with TRBD1 matching over 7 bases. The CDR3 covers 17 residues. Germline CDR1 PRHDT, CDR2 FYEKMQ (reference sequence). V lost 4 bases and J lost 0; bases outside the gene matches: 6. CDR3: CASSSDRASSYNSPLHF. The CDR3 DNA is TGTGCCAGCAGCTCCGACAGGGCCAGCTCCTATAATTCACCCCTCCACTTT.

The chain employs TRBV7-2 and TRBJ2-5; 7 bases line up with TRBD2. CDR3 size: 15 residues. The J segment lost 5 bases and the V segment lost 1 base, leaving 7 bases of the junction unmatched. In germline, CDR1 is SGHTA, CDR2 FQGNSA. The CDR3 nucleotides are TGTGCCAGCAGCTTAGACGGGGGGAAAGCGGAGACCCAGTACTTC. It yields the protein CASSLDGGKAETQYF.

The chain is built from TRBV5-4 and TRBJ2-7; D is uncertain. V was clipped by 4 bases and J by 1 base, with 9 bases between them. The V gene's germline CDR1 is SGHNT and CDR2 YYREEE (reference sequence). The CDR3 has 13 residues. Here the CDR3 reads CASSHMGSYEQYF. The DNA for the CDR3 is TGTGCCAGCAGCCATATGGGTTCCTACGAGCAGTACTTC.

The sample holds a few counts of this clone. The chain links TRBV29-1 to TRBJ1-1, with 8 bases that match TRBD1. This CDR3 has 14 residues. Germline V gene data show CDR1 as SQVTM and CDR2 as ANQGSEA. V trimming: 4 bases; J trimming: 4 bases; junction bases outside the gene matches: 8. In DNA form, the CDR3 reads TGCAGCGTTGCCCTTGGACAGGGCGGCACTGAAGCTTTCTTT. As protein: CSVALGQGGTEAFF.

In DNA, the CDR3 is TGTGCCATCACCGAGGGGTCTAGCGGCACAGATACGCAGTATTTT. It specifies CAITEGSSGTDTQYF. The chain recombines TRBV10-3 with TRBJ2-3, with a weak D call TRBD2 (6 bases). Germline CDR1 reads ENHRY; CDR2 reads SYGVKD. V was pared by 7 bases and J by 1 base, with 15 bases between. The CDR3 extends over 15 amino acids.

This rearrangement joins TRBV19 to TRBJ2-3; 9 bases are a match to TRBD1. V was pared by 5 bases and J by 2 bases, with 5 bases of the junction left unmatched. CDR3 size: 15 residues. Germline-derived CDR1 and CDR2 are LNHDA and SQIVND (reference sequence). CDR3 sequence reads: CASSHTGGDTDTQYF. CDR3 coding DNA: TGTGCCAGTAGTCATACAGGGGGCGACACAGATACGCAGTATTTT.

This clone was observed once. The V call is TRBV7-9, the J call TRBJ1-1; D gene ambiguous. The CDR3 has 13 residues. V was clipped by 1 base and J by 11 bases, with 14 bases between them. Germline lookup yields CDR1 SEHNR and CDR2 FQNEAQ (reference sequence). CDR3 loop: CASSLDGQTVAFF. The CDR3 coding sequence is TGTGCCAGCAGCTTAGACGGCCAGACGGTGGCTTTCTTT.

The chain is built from TRBV18 and TRBJ1-5; perhaps TRBD1 as D (5 bases). The CDR3 runs 17 residues. V lost 2 bases, J lost 1 base, and 15 bases lay in between. Germline CDR1 KGHSH, CDR2 LQKENI. This CDR3 reads CASSPEVGAGSNQPQHF. The CDR3 DNA follows: TGTGCCAGCTCACCAGAGGTAGGGGCCGGGAGCAATCAGCCCCAGCATTTT.

This chain connects TRBV4-3 to TRBJ2-5, with TRBD2 identical over 9 bases. In germline, CDR1 is LGHNA, CDR2 YSLEER. V shed 0 bases, J shed 4 bases, and the junction held 0 bases outside the gene matches. The CDR3 length is 14 residues. CDR3 amino acids: CASSQEAGGETQYF. The CDR3, as DNA: TGCGCCAGCAGCCAAGAAGCGGGAGGAGAGACCCAGTACTTC.

The V gene is TRBV9, the J gene TRBJ2-5, with TRBD2 matching 11 bases. The CDR3 length is 17 residues. V shed 2 bases and J 4 bases; nucleotides not matched to a gene: 10. Germline V gene lookup returns CDR1 SGDLS and CDR2 YYNGEE. The CDR3 spells CASSVGQLAGDPETQYF. CDR3 nucleotides: TGTGCCAGCAGCGTGGGACAACTAGCGGGAGACCCAGAGACCCAGTACTTC.

The rearrangement joins TRBV7-2 to TRBJ2-3; D unresolved. The V gene lost 3 bases and the J gene lost 5 bases, with 6 bases spanning the gap. Germline assignment: CDR1 SGHTA and CDR2 FQGNSA. This CDR3 contains 12 residues. The CDR3 loop is CASSFGGDTQYF. The CDR3 region has the DNA TGTGCCAGCAGCTTCGGCGGAGATACGCAGTATTTT.

V is TRBV27 and J is TRBJ2-5; a possible D gene is TRBD2 (6 bases). With 3 bases removed from V and 3 bases from J, the gap between germline ends came to 14 bases. The length of the CDR3 is 15 residues. Germline assignment: CDR1 MNHEY and CDR2 SMNVEV (reference sequence). CDR3 coding DNA: TGTGCCAGCAGTTTTTTCGGGAGAGCGGAAGAGACCCAGTACTTC. Its protein product is CASSFFGRAEETQYF.

V is TRBV18 and J is TRBJ2-7, with 7 bases aligning to TRBD1. Per the germline V gene, CDR1 is KGHSH and CDR2 is LQKENI. The length of the CDR3 is 17 residues. Trimming took 0 bases from V and 0 from J; bases not matched to a gene: 8. The CDR3 coding sequence is TGTGCCAGCTCACCACCGCGGACAGGAAAGAACTCCTACGAGCAGTACTTC. This translates into CASSPPRTGKNSYEQYF.

V is TRBV5-4 and J is TRBJ2-7, with 11 bases fitting TRBD2. The CDR3 spans 16 residues. CDR1 and CDR2 from the germline V gene are SGHNT and YYREEE (reference sequence). Trimming at V came to 4 bases and at J to 4 bases, leaving 10 bases not matched to a gene. CDR3 nucleotide sequence: TGTGCCAGCAGCCCGGCCACTAGCGGGGGCCCTTACGAGCAGTACTTC. Amino acids: CASSPATSGGPYEQYF.

The J gene is TRBJ2-3, the V gene TRBV30, with TRBD1 matching 11 bases. The germline gives CDR1 GTSNPN, CDR2 SVGIG (reference sequence). The CDR3 extends over 15 amino acids. With V trimmed by 1 base and J by 4 bases, 4 bases remained unmatched. Written as DNA, the CDR3 is TGTGCCTGGAGTGCCCAGGGACAGGGGGCAGATACGCAGTATTTT. Its protein is CAWSAQGQGADTQYF.

This rearrangement joins TRBV27 to TRBJ2-7, with D perhaps assigned TRBD1 or TRBD2 (5 bases each). Trimming took 2 bases from V and 1 from J, leaving 9 bases between them. CDR1 and CDR2 from the germline V gene are MNHEY and SMNVEV (reference sequence). The CDR3 runs 14 residues. In DNA form, the CDR3 reads TGTGCCAGCAGTTTACGAGGGGAATCCTACGAGCAGTACTTC. This sequence encodes CASSLRGESYEQYF.